What follows are 18 T cell receptor beta chains derived from one specimen sequenced in a study of CXCR3-negative and CXCR3-positive naive CD8 T cells. General study points: CXCR3-positive naive cells carried more hydrophobic TRB CDR3s than CXCR3-negative ones.

All TRB cDNA libraries came from 5' RACE performed with UMI labels. No DNA is given; TCRdb re-called the 5' RACE reads and lists each CDR3 protein once. There are some 120,000 distinct CDR3 sequences in the sample, with about 0.62% held by the top ten. Their antigen targets remain unknown. The sample taken for sequencing was naive CXCR3+ CD8+ T cells from blood. Stated subset: CD45RO-CCR7+CD27+CD95- naive CD8+ T cells expressing CXCR3 (TNR3+). All receptors derive from a human donor in good health. Some clones in this sample may be carry-over from other donors' samples.

This chain links TRBV27 with TRBJ2-7; lacking DNA, the TRBD2 call made by TCRdb goes unchecked. The length of the CDR3 is 14 residues. Germline lookup yields CDR1 MNHEY and CDR2 SMNVEV (reference sequence). CDR3 residues: CASRRIAGYYEQYF.

This chain connects TRBV7-9 to TRBJ2-5; TCRdb picks TRBD1, but there is no DNA to check that call. CDR3 length: 14 residues. The V gene's germline CDR1 is SEHNR and CDR2 FQNEAQ (reference sequence). The CDR3 loop is CASSARDSRETQYF.

V gene TRBV7-8 combines with J gene TRBJ2-1; TCRdb outputs TRBD1, but without DNA this stays unchecked. The CDR3 runs 15 residues. Germline CDR1 reads SGHVS; CDR2 reads FQNEAQ. The CDR3 region is CASSPLGTAGDEQFF.

The CDR3 region is CASSFGVMEAFF. This chain links TRBV7-9 with TRBJ1-1. Germline V lookup: CDR1 SEHNR, CDR2 FQNEAQ (reference sequence). This CDR3 has 12 residues.

The V gene is TRBV6-2 or TRBV6-3, the J gene TRBJ2-5. In germline, CDR1 is MNHEY, CDR2 SVGEGT. The CDR3 runs to 11 residues. This CDR3 reads CASSYGETQYF.

The genes are TRBV4-3 and TRBJ1-1; TCRdb proposes TRBD1, but this gene call is untestable without DNA. Germline V CDR1 and CDR2: LGHNA, YSLEER. The CDR3 runs to 16 residues. The chain's CDR3 is CASSQDPGTGPRSFRF.

The chain employs TRBV29-1 and TRBJ1-1; TCRdb returns TRBD1, unconfirmable since there is no DNA. Germline lookup yields CDR1 SQVTM and CDR2 ANQGSEA. This CDR3 comprises 12 residues. CDR3 in amino acids: CSVEAQGPEAFF. Variable domain in full (rest from reference TRBV29-1 and TRBJ1-1): SAVISQKPSRDICQRGTSLTIQCQVDSQVTMMFWYRQQPGQSLTLIATANQGSEATYESGFVIDKFPISRPNLTFSTLTVSNMSPEDSSIYLCSVEAQGPEAFFGQGTRLTVV.

V is TRBV7-2 and J is TRBJ1-3; TCRdb lists TRBD1, though no DNA is available to test this call. Germline loops: CDR1 SGHTA, CDR2 FQGNSA. The CDR3 consists of 16 residues. The CDR3 here is CASSLGCWGTGNTIYF.

This rearrangement joins TRBV27 to TRBJ1-5; with no DNA, the TCRdb D assignment of TRBD1 cannot be verified. Germline CDR1 is MNHEY and CDR2 is SMNVEV (reference sequence). The CDR3 covers 13 residues. This chain's CDR3 is CASRQASNQPQHF.

This rearrangement joins TRBV6-5 to TRBJ2-1; TCRdb proposes TRBD1, but this gene call is untestable without DNA. Germline CDR1 is MNHEY and CDR2 is SVGAGI. The CDR3 is made up of 12 amino acids. CDR3 sequence: CASSFGGYEQFF.

V usage is TRBV7-3 and J usage is TRBJ2-2; the D gene TCRdb calls, TRBD2, cannot be checked with no DNA. The CDR3 sequence is 16 residues long. Germline V gene data show CDR1 as SGHTA and CDR2 as FQGTGA. CDR3: CASSLSPGSGPGELFF.

This chain uses TRBV6-2 or TRBV6-3 with TRBJ1-2. The CDR3 is 15 amino acids. The germline CDR1 and CDR2 sequences are MNHEY and SVGEGT. The CDR3 sequence: CASSNQEQSSYGYTF.

The chain recombines TRBV5-1 with TRBJ2-1; the TCRdb D gene call, TRBD1, has no DNA to confirm it. Germline CDR1 reads SGHRS; CDR2 reads YFSETQ. This CDR3 is 15 amino acids long. CDR3 region: CASSFEGGSYNEQFF.

The chain recombines TRBV29-1 with TRBJ2-1; TCRdb's D call, TRBD2, is unchecked because there is no DNA. This CDR3 region has 13 residues. The germline CDR1 and CDR2 sequences are SQVTM and ANQGSEA. This CDR3 is CSVDSGGAHEQFF.

The J gene is TRBJ2-1, the V gene TRBV5-1; the D call of TRBD1 rests on TCRdb alone, since no DNA is present to check it. The germline gives CDR1 SGHRS, CDR2 YFSETQ. This CDR3 comprises 14 residues. CDR3 sequence: CASSFPEIQDEQFF.

CDR3 sequence reads: CSVEADSNYGYTF. This chain connects TRBV29-1 to TRBJ1-2. Germline assignment: CDR1 SQVTM and CDR2 ANQGSEA. This CDR3 is 13 amino acids long.

This chain uses TRBV13 with TRBJ2-3; checking the TCRdb D call of TRBD2 is not possible without DNA. Per the germline V gene, CDR1 is PRHDT and CDR2 is FYEKMQ (reference sequence). The CDR3 spans 16 residues. The CDR3 protein is CASSPAGLAVGDTQYF.

The chain carries TRBV4-3 and TRBJ2-1; TCRdb lists TRBD1, though no DNA is available to test this call. Germline CDR1 reads LGHNA; CDR2 reads YSLEER. The CDR3 is made up of 14 amino acids. The CDR3 spells CASSQDGGSWEQFF.